The subject of this entry is one T cell receptor (beta chain). The antigen remains unidentified. These data come from a study of vaccination effects on CD4 cells after COVID-19. Germline loops: CDR1 MNHEY, CDR2 SVGAGI. V trimming: 6 bases; J trimming: 4 bases; junction bases outside the gene matches: 2. The CDR3 loop spans 13 amino acids. Clones were read by immunoSEQ multiplex PCR, and TCRdb kept only the in-frame ones, dropping some. Here the sample spans tens of thousands of clones, 74% being singletons. Prior to sequencing, the ViraFEST assay stimulated PBMC with viral peptide pools, which expanded the antigen-specific CD4+ T cells. Isolating CD4+ T cells followed about 11 days of culture. As their vaccination, participants received two doses of either BNT162b2 or mRNA-1273.

This rearrangement joins TRBV6-5 to TRBJ2-2, with TRBD1 identical over 7 bases. This clonotype was obtained from a human donor who received a COVID-19 vaccine. The specimen comprised CD4+ T cells from PBMCs cultured with HCoV-229E spike peptides, sampled after COVID-19 vaccination. This CDR3 reads CASRGQPTGELFF. The CDR3 bases are TGTGCCAGCAGGGGACAGCCCACCGGGGAGCTGTTTTTT.